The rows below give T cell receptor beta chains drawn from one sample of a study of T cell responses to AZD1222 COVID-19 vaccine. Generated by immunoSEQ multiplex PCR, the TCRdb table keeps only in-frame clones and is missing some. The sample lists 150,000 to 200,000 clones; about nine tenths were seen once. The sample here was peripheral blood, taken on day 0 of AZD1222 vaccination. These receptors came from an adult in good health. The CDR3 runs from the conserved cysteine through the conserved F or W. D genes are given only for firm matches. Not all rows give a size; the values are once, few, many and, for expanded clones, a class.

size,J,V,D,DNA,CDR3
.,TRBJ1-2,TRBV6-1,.,TGTGCCAGCAGTCCTGGAGTCGGCAACTATGGCTACACCTTC,CASSPGVGNYGYTF
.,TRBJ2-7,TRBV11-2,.,TGTGCCACCGCCCGGGGGGCGTACGAGCAGTACTTC,CATARGAYEQYF
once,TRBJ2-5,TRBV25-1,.,TGTGCCAGCAGTGGCACTCGGAGGCGAGAGACCCAGTACTTC,CASSGTRRRETQYF
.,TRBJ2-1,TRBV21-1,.,TGTGCCAGCACCTCCTTGGGAGACGGTGAGCAGTTCTTC,CASTSLGDGEQFF
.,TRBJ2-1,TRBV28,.,TGTGCCAGCAGTCCTGGAGGAACAGGGCACAATGAGCAGTTCTTC,CASSPGGTGHNEQFF
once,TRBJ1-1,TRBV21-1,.,TGTGCCAGCAGCAAAGTGGAACGGGTGGATACTGAAGCTTTCTTT,CASSKVERVDTEAFF
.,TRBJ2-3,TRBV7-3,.,TGTGCCAGCAAACCAGGGGGGGCGGGCACAGATACGCAGTATTTT,CASKPGGAGTDTQYF
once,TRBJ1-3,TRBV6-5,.,TGTGCCAGCAGTTTCGGAAACACCATATATTTT,CASSFGNTIYF
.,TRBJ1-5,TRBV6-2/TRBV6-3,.,TGTGCCAGCAGTACTGGGGAAGCCAATCAGCCCCAGCATTTT,CASSTGEANQPQHF
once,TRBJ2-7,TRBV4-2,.,TGTGCCAGCAGCCCCGGAGGGGGGATGCAGGCAAACGAGCAGTACTTC,CASSPGGGMQANEQYF
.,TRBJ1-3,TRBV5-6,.,TGTGCCAGCAGCTTTGAGGGAGATCCGTTCAGGGGAAACACCATATATTTT,CASSFEGDPFRGNTIYF
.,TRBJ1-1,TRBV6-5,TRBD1,TGTGCCAGCAGTCGACAGGGCGGGGACACTGAAGCTTTCTTT,CASSRQGGDTEAFF
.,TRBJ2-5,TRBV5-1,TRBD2,TGCGCCAGCAGCCGACTAGCGGGGGCGCCCCGGGGTGAGACCCAGTACTTC,CASSRLAGAPRGETQYF
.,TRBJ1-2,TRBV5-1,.,TGCGCCAGCAGCCTCCGGACGGACTACTATGGCTACACCTTC,CASSLRTDYYGYTF
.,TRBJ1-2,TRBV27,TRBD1,TGTGCCAGCAGGAGGACAGGAACCCCCGCAGGCTACACCTTC,CASRRTGTPAGYTF
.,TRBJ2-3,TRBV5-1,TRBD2,TGCGCCAGCAGCTTGGGACTAGCGGAAGATACGCAGTATTTT,CASSLGLAEDTQYF
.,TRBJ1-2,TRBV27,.,TGTGCCAGCAGACACGGACAGCAATGGGTGGGTGGCTACACCTTC,CASRHGQQWVGGYTF
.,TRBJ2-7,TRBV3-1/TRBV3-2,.,TGTGCCAGCAGCCAAGAAGTCTCCGAGCAGTACTTC,CASSQEVSEQYF
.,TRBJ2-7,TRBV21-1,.,TGTGCCAGCATTCAAAAGCTGTCAGGGTTCTACGAGCAGTACTTC,CASIQKLSGFYEQYF
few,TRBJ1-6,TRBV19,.,TGTGCCAGTAGTAGAGGTAGTTATAATTCACCCCTCCACTTT,CASSRGSYNSPLHF
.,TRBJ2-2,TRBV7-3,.,TGTGCCAGCAGCTTAGACTCCCTGAACACCGGGGAGCTGTTTTTT,CASSLDSLNTGELFF
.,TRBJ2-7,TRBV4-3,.,TGCGCCAGCAGCCAGGGGAGATCCTACGAGCAGTACTTT,CASSQGRSYEQYF
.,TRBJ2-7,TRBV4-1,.,TGCGCCAGCAGCCAAGTGGTGGCGGGTTCCGACCTCTCCTACGAGCAGTACTTC,CASSQVVAGSDLSYEQYF
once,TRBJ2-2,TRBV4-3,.,TGCGCCAGCAGCCAAGGGTGGACCGGGGAGCTGTTTTTT,CASSQGWTGELFF
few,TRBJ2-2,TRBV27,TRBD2,TGTGCCAGCAGTTTTTCTCGGGGAAGCGGGGGTCGGGAGCTGTTTTTT,CASSFSRGSGGRELFF
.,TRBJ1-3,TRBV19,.,TGTGCCAGTAGGACACGGACAGCCTCTGGAAACACCATATATTTT,CASRTRTASGNTIYF
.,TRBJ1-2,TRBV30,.,TGTGCCTGGGGGGAGGCGGTTAATCACTATGGCTACACCTTC,CAWGEAVNHYGYTF
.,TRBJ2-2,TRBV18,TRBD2,TGTGCCAGCTCACCCCTAGCGGGGGAGAACACCGGGGAGCTGTTTTTT,CASSPLAGENTGELFF
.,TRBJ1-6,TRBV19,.,TGTGCCAGTAGTATAGATCTGAGGCCGGGACTCCCTAATTCACCCCTCCACTTT,CASSIDLRPGLPNSPLHF
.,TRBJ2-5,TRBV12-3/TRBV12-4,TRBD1,TGTGCCAGCAGAACGACAGGGGTCGGGACCCAGTACTTC,CASRTTGVGTQYF
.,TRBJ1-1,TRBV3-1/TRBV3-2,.,TGTGCCAGCAGGAAGGGACGGGTGCCCGTGGAAGCTTTCTTT,CASRKGRVPVEAFF
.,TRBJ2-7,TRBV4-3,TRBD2,TGCGCCAGCAGCCAAGCCCCGACAGGCGGGGGGGCCGCGTACGAGCAGTACTTC,CASSQAPTGGGAAYEQYF
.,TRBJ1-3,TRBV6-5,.,TGTGCCAGCAGGGAGAGCTCTGGAAACACCATATATTTT,CASRESSGNTIYF
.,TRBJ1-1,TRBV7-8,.,TGTGCCAGCAGCTTTGGGATACAGGGGAACACTGAAGCTTTCTTT,CASSFGIQGNTEAFF
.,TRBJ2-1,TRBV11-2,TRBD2,TGTGCCAGCAGCCCCGAGCGGGGGGGCCACAATGAGCAGTTCTTC,CASSPERGGHNEQFF
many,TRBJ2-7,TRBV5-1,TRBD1,TGCGCCAGCAGCTTCCGGGACAGGGGCCACGAGCAGTACTTC,CASSFRDRGHEQYF
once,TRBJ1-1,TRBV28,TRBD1,TGTGCCAGCAGTTTACCGGGACAGGGGTTTATAGACACTGAAGCTTTCTTT,CASSLPGQGFIDTEAFF
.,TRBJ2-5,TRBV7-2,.,TGTGCCAGCAGCTTAGAAGGTCGGGCTGGAGAGACCCAGTACTTC,CASSLEGRAGETQYF
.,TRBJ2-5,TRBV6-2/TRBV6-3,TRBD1,TGTGCCAGCAGTTACTCGGGGACAGGGATACTAGAGACCCAGTACTTC,CASSYSGTGILETQYF
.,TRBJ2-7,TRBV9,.,TGTGCCAGCAGCGCCGGGACTGGACGACAATACGAGCAGTACTTC,CASSAGTGRQYEQYF
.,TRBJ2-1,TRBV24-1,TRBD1,TGTGCCACCAGTGATTTGAGGCCAGGGGGCAATGAGCAGTTCTTC,CATSDLRPGGNEQFF